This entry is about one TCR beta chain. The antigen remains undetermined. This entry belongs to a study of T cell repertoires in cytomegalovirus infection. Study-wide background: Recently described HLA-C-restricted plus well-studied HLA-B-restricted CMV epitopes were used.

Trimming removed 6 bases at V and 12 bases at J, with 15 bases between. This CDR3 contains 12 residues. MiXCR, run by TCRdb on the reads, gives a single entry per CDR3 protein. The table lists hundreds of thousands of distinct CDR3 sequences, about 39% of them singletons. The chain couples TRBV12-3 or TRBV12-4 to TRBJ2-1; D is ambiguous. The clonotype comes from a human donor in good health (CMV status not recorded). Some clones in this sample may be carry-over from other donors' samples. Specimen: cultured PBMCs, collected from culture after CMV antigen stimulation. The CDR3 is CASSLLTSWQFF. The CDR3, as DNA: TGTGCCAGCAGCCTACTTACGTCATGGCAGTTCTTC.